The rows below give T cell receptor beta chains drawn from one sample of a study of blood T cells in healthy people across ages. Each CDR3 protein gets one entry after TCRdb re-called the 5' RACE reads with MiXCR. This table holds around 1,700,000 distinct CDR3 sequences, 28% found once. The sample was blood. These receptors all stem from a woman aged 25 to 39 in good health. Both conserved end residues are part of each CDR3. Each record gives: clone size, V gene, D gene, J gene, CDR3 protein. D genes are given only for firm matches. Only part of the rows carry a size: once, few, many, or a class if the clone is expanded.

-	TRBV15	TRBD1	TRBJ1-5	CATSRDRDRYSNQPQHF
-	TRBV6-5	TRBD1	TRBJ1-1	CASKLTGGRRAFF
few	TRBV7-2	TRBD1	TRBJ2-7	CASSPRQGSGEQYF
-	TRBV7-8	-	TRBJ1-1	CASSLRIQVGSRNTEAFF
-	TRBV5-1	-	TRBJ1-5	CASSLGAADSNQPQHF
-	TRBV5-6	TRBD1	TRBJ1-6	CASSSGGRNSPLHF
once	TRBV7-3	-	-	CASSEAPGKTQYF
-	TRBV6-1	-	TRBJ2-3	CASSESGGRDTQYF
-	TRBV20-1	-	TRBJ2-1	CSATAPSAEQFF
many	TRBV7-2	-	TRBJ2-5	CASSLVNDRETQYF
-	TRBV29-1	-	TRBJ1-2	CGVEGSYGYTF
-	TRBV7-2	TRBD2	TRBJ2-5	CASSSLSGRARETQYF
-	TRBV3-1	-	TRBJ1-6	CASSQEENSPLHF
-	TRBV2	-	TRBJ1-5	CACRTATVSNQPQHF
few	TRBV7-2	-	TRBJ2-5	CASSTTGTRAQYF
once	TRBV5-1	-	TRBJ2-2	CASSLAYSGHTGELFF
few	TRBV24-1	-	TRBJ2-6	CATSDFDRISGANVLTF
-	TRBV3-1	-	TRBJ2-5	CASSQGKTQYF
-	TRBV14	-	TRBJ2-7	CASSQDGLSGRGVKYF
few	TRBV6-6	-	TRBJ2-1	CASSYNRVREQFF
-	TRBV29-1	-	TRBJ1-1	CSVRGVVNTEAFF
-	TRBV7-2	TRBD1	TRBJ1-5	CASVETTGASWDQPQHF
few	TRBV5-1	TRBD1	TRBJ1-2	CASRSGTDTLGYTF
many	TRBV4-1	-	TRBJ2-1	CASSPFLDSNYNEQFF
few	TRBV7-2	TRBD1	TRBJ1-2	CARVPMTGGPYGYTF
-	TRBV29-1	-	TRBJ1-3	CSVARTSGSTIYF
-	TRBV5-1	TRBD2	TRBJ2-7	CASSPGLAGTYNEQYF
-	TRBV7-2	-	TRBJ1-4	CASTWTAFNEKLFF
few	TRBV20-1	TRBD1	TRBJ1-1	CSASTGGATEAFF
few	TRBV6-5	-	TRBJ1-2	CASSSRGDYYGYTF
-	TRBV3-1	-	TRBJ2-5	CASSSPWGKETQYF
few	TRBV5-1	-	TRBJ2-5	CASSRTFNQETQYF
-	TRBV5-6	-	TRBJ2-4	CASSPPVRRKNIQYF